The next 31 T cell receptor beta chains were all read from a single sample in a study of cytomegalovirus exposure and HLA in healthy donors. Amplification used 60 Vbeta primers and 13 Jbeta primers. Profiled with immunoSEQ multiplex PCR; TCRdb holds only in-frame clones, not every one. The sample has some 100,000 clones, 80% to 85% seen once. The sample taken for sequencing was PBMCs. These receptors all stem from a woman aged 30 to 39 in good health and CMV-seronegative.

This chain connects TRBV21-1 to TRBJ1-6. TRBV21-1 is annotated as a pseudogene. CDR3 length: 15 amino acids. The DNA of the CDR3 is TGTGCCAGCAGCAAAGCAACCGGGGTTAATTCACCCCTCCACTTT. Amino acids: CASSKATGVNSPLHF.

DNA for the CDR3: TGTGCCAGCAGCTTCTACGGGACTCGGGAGCAGTACTTC. Protein: CASSFYGTREQYF. The chain links TRBV5-4 to TRBJ2-7; TRBD2 might be the D (6 bases). V gave up 2 bases and J gave up 7 bases, with 13 bases separating them. The CDR3 contains 13 residues. Germline lookup yields CDR1 SGHNT and CDR2 YYREEE (reference sequence). Full variable domain (outside the CDR3, taken from reference TRBV5-4 and TRBJ2-7): ETGVTQSPTHLIKTRGQQVTLRCSSQSGHNTVSWYQQALGQGPQFIFQYYREEENGRGNFPPRFSGLQFPNYSSELNVNALELDDSALYLCASSFYGTREQYFGPGTRLTVT.

The chain couples TRBV5-1 to TRBJ2-3, with 10 bases that match TRBD1. CDR1 is SGHRS, CDR2 YFSETQ, per germline. The length of the CDR3 is 15 residues. The V and J ends lost 4 bases and 5 bases, in that order; junction bases with no gene match: 7. The DNA for the CDR3 is TGCGCCAGCAGCGCTGACAGGGGGCTGAGAGATACGCAGTATTTT. Encoded protein: CASSADRGLRDTQYF.

The chain employs TRBV29-1 and TRBJ2-6; D gene unclear. CDR1 SQVTM and CDR2 ANQGSEA come from the germline V gene. The CDR3 is 13 amino acids. V lost 4 bases and J lost 3, with 7 bases in between. Here the CDR3 reads CSVGSSGANVLTF. The CDR3, as DNA: TGCAGCGTTGGAAGTAGTGGGGCCAACGTCCTGACTTTC.

The chain has TRBV5-1 and TRBJ2-6, with D possibly being TRBD2 (6 bases). Germline CDR1 is SGHRS and CDR2 is YFSETQ. The CDR3 has 18 amino acids. V was pared by 2 bases and J by 0 bases, with 15 bases between. The CDR3, as DNA: TGCGCCAGCAGCTTAGAACTAGCAGCCAACTCTGGGGCCAACGTCCTGACTTTC. Translation: CASSLELAANSGANVLTF.

The rearrangement joins TRBV11-2 to TRBJ2-1; the match to TRBD2 covers 8 bases. The V gene's germline CDR1 is SGHAT and CDR2 FQNNGV. V was clipped by 2 bases and J by 7 bases; unmatched bases: 10. The CDR3 covers 16 residues. The CDR3 region is CASSLIRTSGVNEQFF. The DNA of the CDR3 is TGTGCCAGCAGCTTAATCCGAACTAGCGGAGTAAATGAGCAGTTCTTC.

The chain employs TRBV19 and TRBJ1-2; possibly TRBD1 for D (5 bases). V was pared by 0 bases and J by 4 bases, with 12 bases between. From germline, CDR1 is LNHDA and CDR2 SQIVND (reference sequence). CDR3 size: 15 residues. CDR3 region: CASSIDFSGRYGYTF. The CDR3 nucleotides read TGTGCCAGTAGTATAGACTTCTCAGGGCGCTATGGCTACACCTTC.

The chain has TRBV12-5 and TRBJ2-7, with D possibly TRBD1 on 5 matching bases. V lost 6 bases and J 7 bases, leaving 22 bases between the germline ends. This CDR3 has 15 amino acids. CDR1 is LGHNT, CDR2 FRNRAP, per germline. This chain's CDR3 is CASGNPLWPGHEQYF. The CDR3 region has the DNA TGTGCTAGTGGCAACCCCCTTTGGCCAGGGCATGAGCAGTACTTC.

The rearrangement links TRBV6-5 to TRBJ2-7; 8 bases map to TRBD1. The junction had 10 bases not matched to a gene; V was cut back by 5 bases and J by 7 bases. Looked up from germline, CDR1 is MNHEY and CDR2 is SVGAGI. This CDR3 is 14 amino acids long. The CDR3 DNA is TGTGCCAGCAGTGACGGACAGGGCTCGGGAGAGCAGTACTTC. Amino acid sequence: CASSDGQGSGEQYF.

The V call is TRBV11-2, the J call TRBJ1-1; TRBD1 agrees at 8 bases. CDR1 and CDR2 (germline): SGHAT, FQNNGV. CDR3 length equals 15 residues. Trimming at V came to 5 bases and at J to 1 base, leaving 6 bases not matched to a gene. CDR3 in DNA: TGTGCCAGCAGCCGTTTAGGGACAGGGAACACTGAAGCTTTCTTT. Translating it yields CASSRLGTGNTEAFF.

The chain combines TRBV19 with TRBJ1-1; D gene unclear. V was clipped by 1 base and J by 5 bases, with 8 bases between them. Germline loops: CDR1 LNHDA, CDR2 SQIVND (reference sequence). The CDR3 is 13 residues long. The CDR3 bases are TGTGCCAGTAGTATAGTGGAGTTTACTGAAGCTTTCTTT. This gives the protein CASSIVEFTEAFF. The whole variable domain, filled in from reference TRBV19 and TRBJ1-1, reads DGGITQSPKYLFRKEGQNVTLSCEQNLNHDAMYWYRQDPGQGLRLIYYSQIVNDFQKGDIAEGYSVSREKKESFPLTVTSAQKNPTAFYLCASSIVEFTEAFFGQGTRLTVV.

Concerning this clone: Sequence at one end of the junction differs from germline and may be a read error. The V gene is TRBV25-1, the J gene TRBJ2-3; no firm D call. In germline, CDR1 is MGHDK, CDR2 SYGVNS. The CDR3 runs to 15 residues. The CDR3 is CASHSWANSTDAQYF. CDR3 DNA: TGTGCCAGCCATTCTTGGGCCAACAGCACAGATGCGCAGTATTTT. Full variable domain (outside the CDR3, taken from reference TRBV25-1 and TRBJ2-3): EADIYQTPRYLVIGTGKKITLECSQTMGHDKMYWYQQDPGMELHLIHYSYGVNSTEKGDLSSESTVSRIRTEHFPLTLESARPSHTSQYLCASHSWANSTDAQYFGPGTRLTVL.

The sample holds one count of this clone. This chain uses TRBV10-3 with TRBJ2-6; D may be TRBD1 (5 bases). Germline CDR1 ENHRY, CDR2 SYGVKD. V lost 2 bases and J lost 2, with 13 bases in between. This CDR3 spans 17 amino acids. The CDR3 DNA reads as TGTGCCATCAGTGAGAGGTCGGCAGGGACTGGGGCCAACGTCCTGACTTTC. Amino acids: CAISERSAGTGANVLTF.

This clone has just a few counts. The chain carries TRBV7-9 and TRBJ2-7; 8 bases are a match to TRBD1. CDR1 is SEHNR and CDR2 is FQNEAQ in the germline V gene (reference sequence). The CDR3 contains 15 residues. The V gene end was trimmed by 5 bases and the J gene end by 2 bases; junction bases not matched to a gene: 8. Written as DNA, the CDR3 is TGTGCCAGCAGCCGACCTAAGACAGGGGCCTACGAGCAGTACTTC. Protein sequence: CASSRPKTGAYEQYF.

With respect to this clone: Other DNA sequences of this sample code for an identical CDR3. The chain is built from TRBV19 and TRBJ2-7, with 10 bases identical to TRBD1. The germline CDR1 and CDR2 sequences are LNHDA and SQIVND (reference sequence). CDR3 length: 13 amino acids. V was clipped by 11 bases and J by 5 bases; unmatched bases: 9. The CDR3 nucleotides read TGTGCCTGTCGCGGGACAGGGGATAACGAGCAGTACTTC. Encoded protein: CACRGTGDNEQYF.

This clone came up a few times. V gene TRBV19 combines with J gene TRBJ2-5; 12 nucleotides align to TRBD2. J lost 3 bases, V lost 5 bases, and 4 bases had no gene match. Germline assignment: CDR1 LNHDA and CDR2 SQIVND (reference sequence). The CDR3 extends over 15 amino acids. CDR3 DNA: TGTGCCAGTAGTGGACTAGCGGGATTTGAAGAGACCCAGTACTTC. This codes for CASSGLAGFEETQYF.

CDR3 coding DNA: TGCGCCAGCAGTGCCTCTAGCGGGAGCGTGGGGGAGACCCAGTACTTC. This gives the protein CASSASSGSVGETQYF. The gene calls are TRBV10-1 and TRBJ2-5; 10 nucleotides agree with TRBD2. The CDR3 extends over 16 amino acids. With 4 bases clipped from V and 5 bases from J, the junction kept 10 bases outside the gene matches. CDR1 and CDR2 (germline): WNHNN, SYGVQD (reference sequence).

The rearrangement links TRBV15 to TRBJ1-3; D not resolved. V lost 0 bases and J lost 0, with 9 bases in between. Germline assignment: CDR1 LNHNV and CDR2 YYDKDF (reference sequence). The length of the CDR3 is 16 residues. This chain's CDR3 is CATSRDIFRSGNTIYF. The CDR3 DNA is TGTGCCACCAGCAGAGATATATTCCGCTCTGGAAACACCATATATTTT.

J is TRBJ2-2 and V is TRBV25-1; D unresolved. This CDR3 region has 13 residues. Germline values: CDR1 MGHDK, CDR2 SYGVNS. Deletions cut 3 bases from V and 5 bases from J, with 7 bases between. The DNA for the CDR3 is TGTGCCAGCAGTGAGGGCCGAACCGGGGAGCTGTTTTTT. Protein product: CASSEGRTGELFF.

In its sample, this clone was seen a few times. The V call is TRBV2, the J call TRBJ2-7; 10 bases map to TRBD2. Germline values: CDR1 SNHLY, CDR2 FYNNEI. V lost 4 bases to trimming and J lost 1 base; unmatched junction nucleotides: 4. The CDR3 is 15 amino acids. The CDR3 loop is CASSGLAGVSYEQYF. DNA for the CDR3: TGTGCCAGCAGTGGTCTAGCGGGAGTATCCTACGAGCAGTACTTC.

The chain's CDR3 is CAWGEGGGGKPQHF. Written as DNA, the CDR3 is TGTGCCTGGGGTGAGGGGGGGGGTGGAAAGCCCCAGCATTTT. The J gene is TRBJ1-5, the V gene TRBV30, with a possible D match to TRBD1 (6 bases). The CDR3 extends over 14 amino acids. Germline V gives CDR1 GTSNPN, CDR2 SVGIG (reference sequence). The V end lost 5 bases, the J end lost 8 bases, and 19 bases lay between the germline ends.

The V gene is TRBV29-1, the J gene TRBJ2-1; 11 bases fit TRBD2. Germline V lookup: CDR1 SQVTM, CDR2 ANQGSEA. J lost 6 bases, V lost 6 bases, and 7 bases had no gene match. CDR3 size: 14 residues. CDR3 region: CSVVTSGTGNEQFF. CDR3 bases: TGCAGCGTCGTGACTAGCGGGACTGGCAATGAGCAGTTCTTC.

The J gene is TRBJ2-7, the V gene TRBV5-4; 9 bases fit TRBD1. This CDR3 is built from 15 residues. V lost 3 bases, J lost 3 bases, and 7 bases stayed unmatched. Germline CDR1 and CDR2: SGHNT and YYREEE (reference sequence). The CDR3 is CASSSRQGVYYEQYF. CDR3 DNA: TGTGCCAGCAGCTCACGACAGGGGGTCTACTACGAGCAGTACTTC.

The chain recombines TRBV29-1 with TRBJ2-1, with 9 bases fitting TRBD1. J was trimmed by 5 bases and V by 2 bases; bases with no gene match: 7. Germline CDR1 and CDR2: SQVTM and ANQGSEA. The CDR3 sequence is 15 residues long. Written as DNA, the CDR3 is TGCAGCGTTGAAAGAAGACAGGGGGGGGACAATGAGCAGTTCTTC. Protein product: CSVERRQGGDNEQFF.

V is TRBV5-8 and J is TRBJ1-2; D may be TRBD1 (5 bases). V was shortened by 4 bases and J by 4 bases, with 14 bases between the two germline ends. The CDR3 contains 14 residues. Germline assignment: CDR1 SGHTS and CDR2 YDEGEE. The CDR3 sequence is CASSVPGGGYGYTF. The CDR3 nucleotides read TGTGCCAGCAGCGTACCGGGCGGGGGCTATGGCTACACCTTC. Full variable domain (missing parts from reference TRBV5-8 and TRBJ1-2): EAGVTQSPTHLIKTRGQQATLRCSPISGHTSVYWYQQALGLGLQFLLWYDEGEERNRGNFPPRFSGRQFPNYSSELNVNALELEDSALYLCASSVPGGGYGYTFGSGTRLTVV.

This clone showed up just once. The chain carries TRBV14 and TRBJ2-2; D possibly corresponds to TRBD1 (6 bases). V lost 5 bases to trimming and J lost 1 base, with 8 bases between them. This CDR3 is 14 amino acids long. Germline V gene lookup returns CDR1 SGHDN and CDR2 FVKESK. The CDR3, as DNA: TGTGCCAGCAGCGAACAGGGGAACACCGGGGAGCTGTTTTTT. Translation gives CASSEQGNTGELFF.

The V gene is TRBV18, the J gene TRBJ2-7; 7 bases are shared with TRBD1. Germline values: CDR1 KGHSH, CDR2 LQKENI. The junction had 7 bases not matched to a gene; V was cut back by 2 bases and J by 0 bases. This CDR3 region has 16 residues. The CDR3 protein is CASSPGTAFSSYEQYF. The CDR3 DNA sequence: TGTGCCAGCTCACCAGGGACAGCCTTTTCCTCCTACGAGCAGTACTTC.

The chain links TRBV4-1 to TRBJ2-7; 10 bases agree with TRBD2. Per the germline V gene, CDR1 is MGHRA and CDR2 is YSYEKL. The CDR3 runs 16 residues. The trim removed 4 bases at V and 3 bases at J, leaving 9 bases unmatched. The CDR3 sequence is CASSRQTSGSIYEQYF. CDR3 sequence (DNA): TGCGCCAGCAGCCGCCAGACTAGCGGGTCGATCTACGAGCAGTACTTC.

A single count supports this clone. This chain's CDR3 is CASRGENTGELFF. The DNA for the CDR3 is TGTGCCAGCAGGGGAGAAAACACCGGGGAGCTGTTTTTT. V and J are TRBV9 and TRBJ2-2; maybe TRBD2 (5 bases). Trimming took 5 bases from V and 2 from J, leaving 7 bases between them. The CDR3 is 13 residues long. Germline CDR1 SGDLS, CDR2 YYNGEE.

The V gene is TRBV27, the J gene TRBJ2-2; 8 bases align to TRBD2. V lost 7 bases and J lost 4; bases outside the gene matches: 17. This CDR3 has 18 amino acids. Germline V gene lookup returns CDR1 MNHEY and CDR2 SMNVEV (reference sequence). This CDR3 reads CASTQMRVSGSGTGELFF. The DNA for the CDR3 is TGTGCCAGCACCCAAATGAGGGTGAGCGGGAGTGGCACCGGGGAGCTGTTTTTT.

This chain links TRBV7-2 with TRBJ2-5, with D perhaps TRBD2 (6 bases). Trimming removed 1 base from V and 11 bases from J, with 11 bases in between. CDR1 is SGHTA, CDR2 FQGNSA, per germline. The CDR3 sequence is 12 residues long. The CDR3 region is CASSLGGVEQYF. In DNA form, the CDR3 reads TGTGCCAGCAGCTTAGGGGGGGTAGAGCAGTACTTC.